The 20 T cell receptor beta chains in this list originate from one sample, sequenced in a study of CD4 T cells in relation to SARS-CoV-2 and coronaviruses. The antigens for these receptors are not known. Before the COVID-19 pandemic, during about 2011-2019, CD4+ T cells were taken from unexposed donors. CD4+ T cells were isolated from the cells after 10 days of culture. Produced via immunoSEQ multiplex PCR; TCRdb's table is partial and in-frame only. The sample consists of under 25,000 clones, about two thirds of them appearing once. Specimen: CD4+ T cells from PBMCs, cultured in vitro. The receptors derive from a human donor in good health.

This chain uses TRBV3-1 (or the pseudogene TRBV3-2) with TRBJ1-6; a weak D match, TRBD1 (5 bases). The CDR3 is 18 residues long. The V gene's germline CDR1 is LGHDT and CDR2 YNNKEL (reference sequence). Trimming pared 0 bases from V and 7 bases from J, leaving 19 bases between. The chain's CDR3 is CASSQDNKGPSPNSPLHF. In DNA, the CDR3 is TGTGCCAGCAGCCAAGATAACAAGGGGCCAAGCCCAAATTCACCCCTCCACTTT.

V and J are TRBV9 and TRBJ1-4; D may be TRBD1 (6 bases). The V gene's germline CDR1 is SGDLS and CDR2 YYNGEE. Trimming left V 0 bases short and J 8 bases short, with 11 bases between. This CDR3 spans 14 amino acids. This chain's CDR3 is CASSVGGAGEKLFF. Written as DNA, the CDR3 is TGTGCCAGCAGCGTAGGGGGGGCTGGCGAAAAACTGTTTTTT.

The rearrangement links TRBV4-3 to TRBJ1-4; the D is unclear. V lost 4 bases, J lost 0 bases, and 6 bases lay in between. The germline gives CDR1 LGHNA, CDR2 YSLEER. This CDR3 spans 14 amino acids. The CDR3 DNA reads TGCGCCAGCAGCCCGGAGACAACTAATGAAAAACTGTTTTTT. Its translation is CASSPETTNEKLFF.

V usage is TRBV29-1 and J usage is TRBJ1-6; TRBD1 might be the D (6 bases). The CDR3 consists of 12 residues. Trimming removed 7 bases from V and 8 bases from J, with 12 bases in between. Germline V CDR1 and CDR2: SQVTM, ANQGSEA. The CDR3 DNA reads TGCAGCGCCCGGGACACTGATTCACCCCTCCACTTT. The encoded protein is CSARDTDSPLHF. Drawing the rest from reference TRBV29-1 and TRBJ1-6, the complete variable domain is SAVISQKPSRDICQRGTSLTIQCQVDSQVTMMFWYRQQPGQSLTLIATANQGSEATYESGFVIDKFPISRPNLTFSTLTVSNMSPEDSSIYLCSARDTDSPLHFGNGTRLTVT.

The V call is TRBV11-2, the J call TRBJ2-5; 10 nucleotides line up with TRBD2. In germline, CDR1 is SGHAT, CDR2 FQNNGV. The junction had 6 bases not matched to a gene; V was cut back by 0 bases and J by 2 bases. The CDR3 has 17 amino acids. For the CDR3, the DNA is TGTGCCAGCAGCTTAGACCAGACTAGCGGGCTTCAAGAGACCCAGTACTTC. It yields the protein CASSLDQTSGLQETQYF.

The CDR3 bases are TGCGCCAGCAGCTTGGATACTCAGGCATACCTGAATGAAAAACTGTTTTTT. This codes for CASSLDTQAYLNEKLFF. The chain joins TRBV5-1 to TRBJ1-4; no definite D call. The CDR3 is 17 residues long. Germline V gene data show CDR1 as SGHRS and CDR2 as YFSETQ. The V end was cut by 0 bases, the J end by 5 bases, with 17 bases between.

This chain uses TRBV19 with TRBJ1-1; 8 nucleotides align to TRBD1. V dropped 9 bases and J dropped 3; count of bases not matched to a gene: 12. This CDR3 has 15 amino acids. Per the germline V gene, CDR1 is LNHDA and CDR2 is SQIVND (reference sequence). The CDR3 bases are TGTGCCAGGGTTATACAGGGGGGTATGTACACTGAAGCTTTCTTT. As protein: CARVIQGGMYTEAFF.

The V gene is TRBV7-3, the J gene TRBJ1-1, with 7 nucleotides matching TRBD1. The V and J ends lost 5 bases and 0 bases, in that order; junction bases with no gene match: 3. Germline CDR1 is SGHTA and CDR2 is FQGTGA. This CDR3 contains 14 residues. CDR3 region: CASSRQGLNTEAFF. Here the CDR3 DNA reads TGTGCCAGCAGCCGACAGGGATTGAACACTGAAGCTTTCTTT.

The rearrangement joins TRBV19 to TRBJ1-2, with 12 bases lining up with TRBD1. V gave up 3 bases and J gave up 2 bases; unmatched junction bases: 4. This CDR3 is 16 amino acids long. Germline values: CDR1 LNHDA, CDR2 SQIVND (reference sequence). The CDR3 reads CASSIGTGGSNYGYTF. Here the CDR3 DNA reads TGTGCCAGTAGTATTGGGACAGGGGGCTCAAACTATGGCTACACCTTC.

The chain couples TRBV9 to TRBJ2-3; D unresolved. Germline CDR1 SGDLS, CDR2 YYNGEE. V lost 4 bases and J lost 4, with 13 bases in between. The CDR3 covers 14 residues. The DNA for the CDR3 is TGTGCCAGCAGCTCCAGGCCCCAGGCAGATACGCAGTATTTT. It codes for CASSSRPQADTQYF.

V and J are TRBV5-1 and TRBJ2-2; D might be TRBD2 (5 bases). The CDR3 spans 15 residues. CDR1 and CDR2 (germline): SGHRS, YFSETQ. The V end was cut by 0 bases, the J end by 2 bases, with 8 bases between. The CDR3 DNA reads as TGCGCCAGCAGCTTGGAGGGAGATAACACCGGGGAGCTGTTTTTT. The encoded protein is CASSLEGDNTGELFF.

The chain combines TRBV20-1 with TRBJ2-7; unclear D gene. Deletions cut 6 bases from V and 5 bases from J, with 8 bases between. Per the germline V gene, CDR1 is DFQATT and CDR2 is SNEGSKA (reference sequence). CDR3 length equals 10 residues. CDR3 region: CSAEFNEQYF. The CDR3 DNA reads as TGCAGTGCAGAATTTAACGAGCAGTACTTC.

The rearrangement joins TRBV27 to TRBJ2-3; 7 nucleotides line up with TRBD2. Trimming at V came to 0 bases and at J to 5 bases, leaving 2 bases not matched to a gene. The CDR3 sequence is 14 residues long. CDR1 and CDR2 from the germline V gene are MNHEY and SMNVEV (reference sequence). The CDR3 sequence: CASSLSRGEDTQYF. In DNA, the CDR3 is TGTGCCAGCAGTTTATCTCGGGGGGAAGATACGCAGTATTTT.

The chain links TRBV27 to TRBJ2-7; D might be TRBD1 or TRBD2, each matching 6 bases. Germline CDR1 is MNHEY and CDR2 is SMNVEV (reference sequence). Trimming stripped 5 bases from V and 2 bases from J, with 10 bases between. The CDR3 is 13 amino acids. CDR3 coding DNA: TGTGCCAGCAGTCAACGGGGGCCCTACGAGCAGTACTTC. Translating gives CASSQRGPYEQYF.

The chain joins TRBV6-5 to TRBJ1-5; TRBD1 might be the D (6 bases). This CDR3 contains 16 residues. Trimming removed 0 bases at V and 5 bases at J, with 14 bases between. The germline gives CDR1 MNHEY, CDR2 SVGAGI. CDR3 loop: CASSYSPAGADQPQHF. CDR3 nucleotides: TGTGCCAGCAGTTACTCGCCTGCGGGGGCTGATCAGCCCCAGCATTTT.

The rearrangement joins TRBV5-4 to TRBJ2-1; D uncertain. From germline, CDR1 is SGHNT and CDR2 YYREEE (reference sequence). Trimming cost V 6 bases and J 1 base, with 14 bases left between them. This CDR3 is 15 amino acids long. The CDR3 reads CASTPYSSSYNEQFF. DNA of the CDR3: TGTGCCAGCACCCCATACAGTTCGTCCTACAATGAGCAGTTCTTC.

This clone was picked up one time. The rearrangement links TRBV9 to TRBJ2-5; maybe TRBD2 (5 bases). The CDR3 is made up of 17 amino acids. The germline V gene has CDR1 SGDLS and CDR2 YYNGEE. The V end lost 0 bases, the J end lost 4 bases, and 19 bases lay between the germline ends. CDR3 in amino acids: CASSVGRSGLGGETQYF. DNA of the CDR3: TGTGCCAGCAGCGTAGGTAGGAGCGGCTTGGGCGGAGAGACCCAGTACTTC.

The chain has TRBV5-1 and TRBJ1-1, with a weak D call TRBD1 (5 bases). V gave up 0 bases and J gave up 6 bases, with 15 bases separating them. Per germline, CDR1 SGHRS and CDR2 YFSETQ. The CDR3 consists of 15 residues. CDR3 bases: TGCGCCAGCAGCTTGGGAGGGGAAGGTTGGGCTGAAGCTTTCTTT. Residues: CASSLGGEGWAEAFF.

This rearrangement joins TRBV7-2 to TRBJ2-3; D possibly corresponds to TRBD1 (6 bases). There are 14 residues in the CDR3. Germline loops: CDR1 SGHTA, CDR2 FQGNSA. V lost 1 base to trimming and J lost 6 bases, with 11 bases between them. The CDR3 sequence: CASSLDLGADTQYF. As DNA, the CDR3 is TGTGCCAGCAGCTTAGATTTGGGGGCCGATACGCAGTATTTT.

V gene TRBV6-5 combines with J gene TRBJ2-7; 12 nucleotides match TRBD1. Germline CDR1 is MNHEY and CDR2 is SVGAGI. This CDR3 region has 15 residues. Losses at the gene ends were 7 bases for V and 7 bases for J; bases not matched to a gene: 11. CDR3 coding DNA: TGTGCCAGCACCGTCGTGGGACAGGGGGCGAGTGAGCAGTACTTC. It is translated as CASTVVGQGASEQYF.